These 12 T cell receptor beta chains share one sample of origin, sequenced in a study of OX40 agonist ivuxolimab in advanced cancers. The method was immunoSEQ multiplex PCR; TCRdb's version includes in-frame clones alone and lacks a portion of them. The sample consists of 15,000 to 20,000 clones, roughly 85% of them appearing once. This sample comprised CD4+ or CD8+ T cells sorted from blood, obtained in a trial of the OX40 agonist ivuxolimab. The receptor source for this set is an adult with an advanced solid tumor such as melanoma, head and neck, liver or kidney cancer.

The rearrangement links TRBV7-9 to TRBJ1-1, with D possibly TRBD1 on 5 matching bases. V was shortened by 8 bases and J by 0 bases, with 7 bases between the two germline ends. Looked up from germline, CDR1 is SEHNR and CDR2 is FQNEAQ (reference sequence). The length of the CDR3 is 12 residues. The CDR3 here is CASQGVNTEAFF. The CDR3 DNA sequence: TGTGCCAGCCAAGGGGTGAACACTGAAGCTTTCTTT.

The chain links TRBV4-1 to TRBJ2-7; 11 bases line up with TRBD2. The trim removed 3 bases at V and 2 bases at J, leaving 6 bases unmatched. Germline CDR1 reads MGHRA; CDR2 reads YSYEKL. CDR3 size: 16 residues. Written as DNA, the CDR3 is TGCGCCAGCAGCCAGAATAGCGGGAGGGCCGCCTACGAGCAGTACTTC. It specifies CASSQNSGRAAYEQYF.

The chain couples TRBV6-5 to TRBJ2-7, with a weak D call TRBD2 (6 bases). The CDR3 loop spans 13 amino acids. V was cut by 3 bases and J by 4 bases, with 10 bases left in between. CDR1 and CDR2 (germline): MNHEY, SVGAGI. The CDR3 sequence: CASSYYSGYEQYF. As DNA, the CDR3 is TGTGCCAGCAGTTATTACAGCGGGTACGAGCAGTACTTC.

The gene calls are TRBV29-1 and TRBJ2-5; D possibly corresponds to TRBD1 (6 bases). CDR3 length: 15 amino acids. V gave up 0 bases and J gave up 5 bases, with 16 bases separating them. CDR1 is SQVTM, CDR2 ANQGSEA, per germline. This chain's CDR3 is CSVEDNRGGKETQYF. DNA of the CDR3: TGCAGCGTTGAAGATAACCGAGGGGGAAAGGAGACCCAGTACTTC.

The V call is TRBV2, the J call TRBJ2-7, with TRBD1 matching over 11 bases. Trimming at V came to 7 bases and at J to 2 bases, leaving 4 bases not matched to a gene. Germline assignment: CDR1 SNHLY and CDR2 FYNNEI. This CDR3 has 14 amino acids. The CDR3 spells CASKPGQGAYEQYF. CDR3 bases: TGTGCCAGCAAGCCGGGACAGGGGGCCTACGAGCAGTACTTC. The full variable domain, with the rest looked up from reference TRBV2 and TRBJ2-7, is EPEVTQTPSHQVTQMGQEVILRCVPISNHLYFYWYRQILGQKVEFLVSFYNNEISEKSEIFDDQFSVERPDGSNFTLKIRSTKLEDSAMYFCASKPGQGAYEQYFGPGTRLTVT.

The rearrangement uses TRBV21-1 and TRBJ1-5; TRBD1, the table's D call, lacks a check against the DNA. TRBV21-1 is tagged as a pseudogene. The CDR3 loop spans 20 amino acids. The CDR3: CASSQGETRTDPYSNQPQHF. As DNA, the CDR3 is TGTGCCAGCAGTCAAGGGGAGACGCGGACAGACCCCTATAGCAATCAGCCCCAGCATTTT.

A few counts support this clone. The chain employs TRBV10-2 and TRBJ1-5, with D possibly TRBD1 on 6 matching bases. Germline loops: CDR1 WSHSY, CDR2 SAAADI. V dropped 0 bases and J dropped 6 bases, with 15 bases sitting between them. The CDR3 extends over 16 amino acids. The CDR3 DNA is TGCGCCAGCAGTGAGTCAGCTGGGGGGGCGGTTCAGCCCCAGCATTTT. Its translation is CASSESAGGAVQPQHF.

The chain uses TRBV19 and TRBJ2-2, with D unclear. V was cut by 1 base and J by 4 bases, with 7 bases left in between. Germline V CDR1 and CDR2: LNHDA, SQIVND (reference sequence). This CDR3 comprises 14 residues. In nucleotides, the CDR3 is TGTGCCAGTAGTATAGGGCAGTTCACCGGGGAGCTGTTTTTT. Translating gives CASSIGQFTGELFF.

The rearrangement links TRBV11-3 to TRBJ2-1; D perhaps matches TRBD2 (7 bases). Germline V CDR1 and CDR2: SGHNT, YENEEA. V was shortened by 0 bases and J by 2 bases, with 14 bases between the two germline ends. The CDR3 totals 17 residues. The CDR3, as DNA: TGTGCCAGCAGCTTAGATTGGGGAGGGGGGGCCTACAATGAGCAGTTCTTC. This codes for CASSLDWGGGAYNEQFF.

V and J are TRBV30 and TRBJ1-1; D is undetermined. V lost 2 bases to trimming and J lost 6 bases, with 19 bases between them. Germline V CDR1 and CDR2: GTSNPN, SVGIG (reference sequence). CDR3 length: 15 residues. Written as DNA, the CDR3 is TGTGCCTGGAGTATCGACCTGGGAGGGTTCGCTGAAGCTTTCTTT. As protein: CAWSIDLGGFAEAFF.

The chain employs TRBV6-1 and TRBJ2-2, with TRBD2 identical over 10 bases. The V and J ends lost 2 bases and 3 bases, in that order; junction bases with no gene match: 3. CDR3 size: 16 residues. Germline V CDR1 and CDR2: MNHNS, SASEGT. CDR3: CASSELAGAYTGELFF. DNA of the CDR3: TGTGCCAGCAGTGAACTAGCGGGAGCGTACACCGGGGAGCTGTTTTTT.

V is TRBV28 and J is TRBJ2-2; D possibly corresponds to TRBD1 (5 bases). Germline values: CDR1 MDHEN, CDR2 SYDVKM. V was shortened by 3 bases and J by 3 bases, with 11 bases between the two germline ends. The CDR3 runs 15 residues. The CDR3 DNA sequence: TGTGCCAGCAGTTTTGCAGGGTTTTACACCGGGGAGCTGTTTTTT. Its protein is CASSFAGFYTGELFF.